This TCR beta chain stems from a study of blood T cells in healthy people across ages. For this clonotype: A junction boundary mismatches the germline segment, possibly from a read error.

The CDR3 spans 14 residues. Per germline, CDR1 MNHEY and CDR2 SVGAGI. Using a J-beta primer mix together with a sample-barcoded 5' primer, a second PCR was run for roughly 6 to 12 cycles. TCRdb re-analysed the 5' RACE reads in MiXCR, keeping a single row per CDR3 protein. The sample lists around 690,000 distinct CDR3 sequences, 58% occurring once. The clonotype comes from a man aged 55 to 70 in good health. This chain joins TRBV6-5 and TRBJ2-7, with 9 bases fitting TRBD1. What was sequenced was blood. The CDR3: CASSATGGNYEQYF. The CDR3 DNA is TGCGCCAGCAGCGCGACAGGGGGTAACTACGAGCAGTACTTC.